A selection of T cell receptor beta chains follows, all from one sample in a study of T-cell memory formation after mild COVID-19. One entry per CDR3 protein, called by TCRdb with MiXCR from the 5' RACE reads. The sample shows 100,000 to 150,000 distinct CDR3 sequences, less than 6.5% of them seen only once. Source material: PBMCs or a T cell subset sorted from them (not recorded which). These TCRs come from an adult woman who had mild COVID-19 (a few samples of this study predate the infection). Cell type and time point are not known. Each CDR3 is given with its conserved first and last residue. A D gene is named only where the DNA matches it firmly.

d_call j_call v_call cdr3_aa
TRBD1 TRBJ2-3 TRBV4-3 CASSQRTGISTDTQYF
NA TRBJ2-7 TRBV18 CASSPRGGNRYEQYF
NA TRBJ2-1 TRBV12-3/TRBV12-4 CASSLGGRENPYNEQFF
NA TRBJ1-1 TRBV5-1 CASSFLGIPNTEAFF
TRBD1 TRBJ1-5 TRBV7-2 CASSVRGEQPQHF
NA TRBJ2-2 TRBV25-1 CASSEHIGELFF
NA TRBJ2-5 TRBV15 CATSSVQETQYF
TRBD2 TRBJ2-3 TRBV5-5 CASSRLAGVSDTQYF
TRBD1 TRBJ1-3 TRBV29-1 CSPTATGANSGNTIYF
TRBD2 TRBJ2-1 TRBV7-3 CASSLMRAGGEQFF
TRBD2 TRBJ2-5 TRBV29-1 CSEKGTSDQETQYF
TRBD1 TRBJ1-2 TRBV27 CASPCVTGGLYNYGYTF
TRBD1 TRBJ2-5 TRBV24-1 CATSGLTGTGEKTQYF
NA TRBJ2-2 TRBV24-1 CATSDFGNTGELFF
TRBD1 TRBJ1-2 TRBV20-1 CSARTTGVGYTF
TRBD2 TRBJ2-3 TRBV20-1 CSALSPAGGSDTQYF
NA TRBJ2-3 TRBV18 CASSPQRTGDTQYF
NA TRBJ2-7 TRBV20-1 CSARDHSIGYEQYF
NA TRBJ2-5 TRBV7-9 CASSLASVIGQETQYF
NA TRBJ2-2 TRBV5-1 CASRSSGELFF
NA TRBJ1-1 TRBV12-3/TRBV12-4 CASSLSGYTEAFF
TRBD1 TRBJ1-1 TRBV5-1 CASSFQGANTEAFF
TRBD1 TRBJ2-7 TRBV11-2 CASSLRGGASYEQYF
TRBD1 TRBJ1-6 TRBV5-1 CASSLEGQLNSPLHF
NA TRBJ1-2 TRBV7-2 CASSLAALDGYTF
TRBD2 TRBJ2-3 TRBV12-3/TRBV12-4 CASSYGAGATDTQYF
TRBD1 TRBJ2-3 TRBV5-6 CASSAAGTGGEWTDTQYF
TRBD1 TRBJ2-2 TRBV20-1 CSARPPGQPDTGELFF
TRBD2 TRBJ2-7 TRBV7-2 CASSLTRVAGTYEQYF
NA TRBJ2-3 TRBV7-2 CASSDPQDTQYF
TRBD2 TRBJ2-5 TRBV12-3/TRBV12-4 CASSGLAGGPQETQYF
TRBD2 TRBJ2-1 TRBV9 CASSVGTSAYNEQFF
TRBD2 TRBJ2-1 TRBV20-1 CSARIESSGPNEQFF
TRBD2 TRBJ2-3 TRBV29-1 CSVISGISTDTQYF
NA TRBJ2-1 TRBV12-3/TRBV12-4 CASSFNRQDEQFF
NA TRBJ1-5 TRBV24-1 CATSEGWRNQPQHF
NA TRBJ1-1 TRBV27 CASIRAGREAFF
NA TRBJ2-1 TRBV6-5 CASSYHPSSYNEQFF
NA TRBJ1-1 TRBV10-3 CAISDVGAPNTEAFF
TRBD2 TRBJ2-5 TRBV11-2 CASSLEGWSGGAETQYF
NA TRBJ1-1 TRBV7-3 CASSSDRPNTEAFF
NA TRBJ1-1 TRBV5-1 CASSLGSSMNTEAFF
TRBD1 TRBJ1-6 TRBV29-1 CSVEESMSFGTGEGEHSPLHF